This T cell receptor (beta chain) was identified during a study of cytomegalovirus exposure and HLA in healthy donors. This clone was counted a few times. Antigen: not known. Primers included in the PCR were 60 Vbeta and 13 Jbeta primers. Profiled with immunoSEQ multiplex PCR; TCRdb holds only in-frame clones, not every one. This table holds some 160,000 clones, approximately 80% found once. Findings and caveats of the study: Later work found that TCR association rates differed between HLA loci; DRB1 had the most and HLA-C the fewest.

This CDR3 has 16 amino acids. V dropped 0 bases and J dropped 0 bases, with 9 bases sitting between them. Germline CDR1 reads SGDLS; CDR2 reads YYNGEE. The source of this sequence is a woman in her forties in good health and CMV-seropositive. The sequenced material came from PBMCs. V usage is TRBV9 and J usage is TRBJ2-2; D is undetermined. CDR3 region: CASSVDPHSNTGELFF. CDR3 DNA: TGTGCCAGCAGCGTAGATCCCCACTCGAACACCGGGGAGCTGTTTTTT.